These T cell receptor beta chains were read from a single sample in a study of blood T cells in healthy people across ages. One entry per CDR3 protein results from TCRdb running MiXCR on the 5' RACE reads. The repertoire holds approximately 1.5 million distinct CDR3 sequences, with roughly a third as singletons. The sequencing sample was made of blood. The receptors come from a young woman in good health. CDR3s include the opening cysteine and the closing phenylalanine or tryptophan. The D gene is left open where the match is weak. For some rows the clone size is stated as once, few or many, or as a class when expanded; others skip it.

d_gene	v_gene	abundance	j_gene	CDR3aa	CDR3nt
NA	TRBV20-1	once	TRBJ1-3	CSATEGPGNTIYF	TGCAGTGCTACGGAGGGGCCGGGAAACACCATATATTTT
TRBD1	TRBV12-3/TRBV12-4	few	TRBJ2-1	CASSLGDSNYNEQFF	TGTGCCAGCAGTTTAGGGGACAGCAATTACAATGAGCAGTTCTTC
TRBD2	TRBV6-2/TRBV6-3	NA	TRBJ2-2	CASQKGTSAPLGELFF	TGTGCCAGCCAAAAAGGGACTAGCGCACCTCTCGGGGAGCTGTTTTTT
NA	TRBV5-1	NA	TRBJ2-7	CASIPGEGFMYEQYF	TGCGCCAGCATTCCAGGGGAAGGATTCATGTACGAGCAGTACTTC
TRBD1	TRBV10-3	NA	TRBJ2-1	CAISDGTDREQFF	TGTGCCATCAGTGATGGGACAGATCGAGAGCAGTTCTTC
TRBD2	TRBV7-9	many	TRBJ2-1	CASSLTRGGLDEQFF	TGTGCCAGCAGCTTAACGCGGGGGGGCCTCGATGAGCAGTTCTTC
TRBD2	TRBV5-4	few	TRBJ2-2	CASSTGLALAGELFF	TGTGCCAGCAGCACCGGACTAGCCCTTGCCGGGGAGCTGTTTTTT
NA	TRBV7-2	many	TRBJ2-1	CASSAILAVEQFF	TGTGCCAGCAGCGCTATACTAGCCGTTGAGCAGTTCTTC
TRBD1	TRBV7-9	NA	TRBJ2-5	CASSPTGMETQYF	TGTGCCAGCAGCCCGACAGGGATGGAGACCCAGTACTTC
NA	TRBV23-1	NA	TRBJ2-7	CASSQSETGKTYEQYF	TGCGCCAGCAGTCAATCGGAGACGGGGAAAACTTACGAGCAGTACTTC
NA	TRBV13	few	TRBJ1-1	CASSTTGSTEAFF	TGTGCCAGCAGCACCACAGGGTCAACTGAAGCTTTCTTT
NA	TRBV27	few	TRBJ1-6	CASTVDGRPGTPLHF	TGTGCCAGCACTGTGGACGGGCGGCCGGGGACACCCCTCCACTTT